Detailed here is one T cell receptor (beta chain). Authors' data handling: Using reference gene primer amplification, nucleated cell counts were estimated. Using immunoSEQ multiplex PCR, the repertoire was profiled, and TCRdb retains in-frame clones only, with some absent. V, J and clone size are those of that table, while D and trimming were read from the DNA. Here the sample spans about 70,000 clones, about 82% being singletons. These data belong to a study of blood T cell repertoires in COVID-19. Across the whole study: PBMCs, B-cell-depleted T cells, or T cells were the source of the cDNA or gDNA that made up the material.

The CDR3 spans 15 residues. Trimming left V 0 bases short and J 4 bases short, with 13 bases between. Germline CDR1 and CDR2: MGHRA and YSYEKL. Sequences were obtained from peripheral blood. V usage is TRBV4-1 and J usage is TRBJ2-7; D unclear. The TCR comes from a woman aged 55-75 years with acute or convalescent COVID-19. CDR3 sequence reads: CASSQDPQIWYEQYF. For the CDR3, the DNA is TGCGCCAGCAGCCAAGATCCCCAGATATGGTACGAGCAGTACTTC.